Listed here are 5 T cell receptor beta chains from one sample, sequenced in a study of blood T cell repertoires in COVID-19. TCRdb keeps only in-frame clones here, not all; method: immunoSEQ multiplex PCR. The table shows a few hundred thousand clones, with around four fifths occurring only once. Material: peripheral blood. Receptor source: a man aged 45-65 years with active or convalescent COVID-19.

This chain uses TRBV7-3 with TRBJ2-5; D is uncertain. This CDR3 is 14 amino acids long. V lost 1 base and J 7 bases, leaving 13 bases between the germline ends. Germline V lookup: CDR1 SGHTA, CDR2 FQGTGA. CDR3 sequence reads: CASSLMMSRWTQYF. For the CDR3, the DNA is TGTGCCAGCAGCTTAATGATGTCCCGGTGGACCCAGTACTTC.

The chain couples TRBV30 to TRBJ2-7, with D possibly being TRBD1 (6 bases). Germline-derived CDR1 and CDR2 are GTSNPN and SVGIG (reference sequence). The ends were cut back, 0 bases at V and 9 bases at J, with 12 bases in the middle. This CDR3 region has 12 residues. CDR3 DNA: TGTGCCTGGAGTGTACGAGGGACAAGGCAGTACTTC. Translating it yields CAWSVRGTRQYF.

This clone has a handful of counts. V is TRBV29-1 and J is TRBJ1-3; TRBD1 is a possible D gene (5 bases). The CDR3 length is 14 residues. The germline V gene encodes CDR1 SQVTM and CDR2 ANQGSEA. Between the trimmed V and J ends, which lost 7 bases and 0 bases, there was a span of 13 bases. CDR3 bases: TGCAGCGCAGACAGAGACCTCTCTGGAAACACCATATATTTT. Translated, it gives CSADRDLSGNTIYF.

The chain employs TRBV4-2 and TRBJ1-1; TRBD1 matches 9 bases. CDR3 length: 15 amino acids. Germline V gives CDR1 LGHNA, CDR2 YNFKEQ. The ends lost 2 bases at V and 2 bases at J; junction bases unmatched: 3. The CDR3 region is CASSQLGQGNTEAFF. The DNA of the CDR3 is TGTGCCAGCAGCCAACTGGGACAGGGAAACACTGAAGCTTTCTTT.

The V and J genes are TRBV29-1 and TRBJ1-6; no reliable D call. This CDR3 contains 14 residues. Trimming took off 5 bases at V and 0 bases at J, with 8 bases between the two ends. Germline V gene data show CDR1 as SQVTM and CDR2 as ANQGSEA. The DNA of the CDR3 is TGCAGCGTTCTAGGGAGCTCCTATAATTCACCCCTCCACTTT. Translated, it gives CSVLGSSYNSPLHF.